One sample yielded the 10 T cell receptor beta chains listed below, sequenced in a study of blood T cell repertoires in COVID-19. Sequenced by immunoSEQ multiplex PCR; TCRdb stores in-frame clones only, minus some. The sample comprises approximately 100,000 clones, approximately 86% of which are singletons, and less than 3.5% rests with the top ten. The specimen sequenced was PBMCs or T cells enriched from blood (not recorded which). These receptors all stem from a woman in her forties or fifties who had recovered from COVID-19.

This clone has a single count. CDR3 protein: CASRRQNGYTDTQYF. The DNA for the CDR3 is TGTGCCAGCAGACGACAGAACGGTTACACAGATACGCAGTATTTT. The chain combines TRBV27 with TRBJ2-3, with a possible D match to TRBD1 (5 bases). Trimming removed 6 bases from V and 2 bases from J, with 15 bases in between. Germline V gene data show CDR1 as MNHEY and CDR2 as SMNVEV (reference sequence). The CDR3 totals 15 residues.

The chain combines TRBV10-2 with TRBJ2-1, with 7 bases fitting TRBD1. The CDR3 covers 14 residues. From germline, CDR1 is WSHSY and CDR2 SAAADI. With 6 bases clipped from V and 5 bases from J, the junction kept 7 bases outside the gene matches. Here the CDR3 reads CASSRQGKNNEQFF. In DNA form, the CDR3 reads TGCGCCAGCAGCAGACAGGGAAAAAACAATGAGCAGTTCTTC.

CDR3 sequence (DNA): TGCGCCAGCAGAAGTGTCAGCTCTGGAAACACCATATATTTT. Translating gives CASRSVSSGNTIYF. The chain uses TRBV5-1 and TRBJ1-3; D is unresolved. V shed 5 bases and J shed 0 bases, with 9 bases lying between them. CDR3 length: 14 residues. Per the germline V gene, CDR1 is SGHRS and CDR2 is YFSETQ.

The chain has TRBV11-2 and TRBJ2-3, with D maybe TRBD1 (6 bases). Trimming removed 2 bases from V and 0 bases from J, with 9 bases in between. The CDR3 length is 15 residues. Per germline, CDR1 SGHAT and CDR2 FQNNGV. The CDR3 here is CASSLRDKSTDTQYF. The CDR3 DNA is TGTGCCAGCAGCTTAAGGGACAAGAGCACAGATACGCAGTATTTT.

This clone was recorded only once. J is TRBJ2-2 and V is TRBV7-9, with TRBD2 as a possible D gene (6 bases). This CDR3 contains 14 residues. Germline lookup yields CDR1 SEHNR and CDR2 FQNEAQ (reference sequence). Between the trimmed V and J ends, which lost 8 bases and 4 bases, there was a span of 14 bases. This CDR3 reads CASSPGRGTGELFF. CDR3 in DNA: TGTGCCAGCTCACCCGGGCGGGGCACCGGGGAGCTGTTTTTT. Full variable domain (rest looked up from reference TRBV7-9 and TRBJ2-2): DTGVSQNPRHKITKRGQNVTFRCDPISEHNRLYWYRQTLGQGPEFLTYFQNEAQLEKSRLLSDRFSAERPKGSFSTLEIQRTEQGDSAMYLCASSPGRGTGELFFGEGSRLTVL.

The chain links TRBV7-9 to TRBJ1-1; maybe TRBD1 (5 bases). Germline values: CDR1 SEHNR, CDR2 FQNEAQ (reference sequence). Trimming stripped 2 bases from V and 5 bases from J, with 12 bases between. The CDR3 contains 14 residues. Here the CDR3 reads CASSLQGVGTEAFF. Written as DNA, the CDR3 is TGTGCCAGCAGCTTACAAGGGGTTGGAACTGAAGCTTTCTTT.

DNA for the CDR3: TGTGCCGTCTCGGGACAAGAGACCCAGTACTTC. It encodes CAVSGQETQYF. V gene TRBV6-5 combines with J gene TRBJ2-5, with a weak D call TRBD2 (5 bases). CDR1 and CDR2 from the germline V gene are MNHEY and SVGAGI. V gave up 11 bases and J gave up 2 bases, with 9 bases separating them. This CDR3 contains 11 residues.

This rearrangement joins TRBV4-2 to TRBJ2-7; 8 bases map to TRBD1. The V gene end was trimmed by 1 base and the J gene end by 9 bases; junction bases not matched to a gene: 2. The CDR3 totals 12 residues. Germline V CDR1 and CDR2: LGHNA, YNFKEQ. The CDR3 here is CASSQGDRRQYF. CDR3 nucleotides: TGTGCCAGCAGCCAAGGGGACAGGAGGCAGTACTTC.

V and J are TRBV5-1 and TRBJ1-2; TRBD1 matches 7 bases. CDR3 length: 13 amino acids. Germline CDR1 and CDR2: SGHRS and YFSETQ. V dropped 4 bases and J dropped 8; count of bases not matched to a gene: 8. CDR3 in amino acids: CASSLTGWGGYTF. CDR3 coding DNA: TGCGCCAGCAGCCTGACAGGGTGGGGGGGCTACACCTTC.

The chain combines TRBV5-5 with TRBJ1-2; unclear D gene. CDR3 length: 15 residues. V was cut by 0 bases and J by 0 bases, with 9 bases left in between. Germline V gives CDR1 SGHKS, CDR2 YYEKEE (reference sequence). The DNA of the CDR3 is TGTGCCAGCAGCTTGGGTTCATCAGCTAACTATGGCTACACCTTC. Protein product: CASSLGSSANYGYTF. Full variable domain (remainder filled in from reference TRBV5-5 and TRBJ1-2): DAGVTQSPTHLIKTRGQQVTLRCSPISGHKSVSWYQQVLGQGPQFIFQYYEKEERGRGNFPDRFSARQFPNYSSELNVNALLLGDSALYLCASSLGSSANYGYTFGSGTRLTVV.